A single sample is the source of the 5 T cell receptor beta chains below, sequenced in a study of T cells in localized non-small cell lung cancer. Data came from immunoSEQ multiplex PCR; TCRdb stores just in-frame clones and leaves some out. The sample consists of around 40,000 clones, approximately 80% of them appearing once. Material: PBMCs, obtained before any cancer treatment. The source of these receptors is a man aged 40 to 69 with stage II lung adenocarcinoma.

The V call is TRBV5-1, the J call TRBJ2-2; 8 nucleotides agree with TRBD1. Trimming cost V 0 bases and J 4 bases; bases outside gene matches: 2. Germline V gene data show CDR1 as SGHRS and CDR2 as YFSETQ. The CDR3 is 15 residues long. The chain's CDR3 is CASSLDTGGTGELFF. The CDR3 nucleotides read TGCGCCAGCAGCTTGGATACAGGGGGCACCGGGGAGCTGTTTTTT.

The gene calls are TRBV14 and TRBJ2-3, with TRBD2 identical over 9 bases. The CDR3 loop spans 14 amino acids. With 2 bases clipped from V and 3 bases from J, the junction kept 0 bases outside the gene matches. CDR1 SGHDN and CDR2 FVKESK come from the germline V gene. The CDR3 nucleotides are TGTGCCAGCAGCCAACTAGCGGGGACAGATACGCAGTATTTT. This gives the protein CASSQLAGTDTQYF. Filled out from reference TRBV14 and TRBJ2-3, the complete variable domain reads EAGVTQFPSHSVIEKGQTVTLRCDPISGHDNLYWYRRVMGKEIKFLLHFVKESKQDESGMPNNRFLAERTGGTYSTLKVQPAELEDSGVYFCASSQLAGTDTQYFGPGTRLTVL.

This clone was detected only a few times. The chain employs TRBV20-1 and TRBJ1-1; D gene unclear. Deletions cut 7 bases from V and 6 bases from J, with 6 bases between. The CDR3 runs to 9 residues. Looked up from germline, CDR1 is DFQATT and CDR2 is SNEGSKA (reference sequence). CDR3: CSERAEAFF. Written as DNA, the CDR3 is TGCAGTGAAAGGGCTGAAGCTTTCTTT.

The CDR3 sequence: CASINRERASSGNTIYF. The DNA for the CDR3 is TGTGCCAGCATCAACAGGGAGAGGGCATCCTCTGGAAACACCATATATTTT. This chain connects TRBV28 to TRBJ1-3; maybe TRBD1 (6 bases). CDR3 size: 17 residues. V was shortened by 7 bases and J by 0 bases, with 19 bases between the two germline ends. Germline V gene sequence: CDR1 MDHEN, CDR2 SYDVKM.

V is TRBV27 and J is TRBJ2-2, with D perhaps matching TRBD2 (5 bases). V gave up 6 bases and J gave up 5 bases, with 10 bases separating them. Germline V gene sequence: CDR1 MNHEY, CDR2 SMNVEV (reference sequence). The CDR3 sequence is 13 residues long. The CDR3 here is CASRPRGTGELFF. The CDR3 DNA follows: TGTGCCAGCAGACCACGGGGAACCGGGGAGCTGTTTTTT.